These 15 T cell receptor beta chains came from one sample sequenced in a study of PD-L1 blockade in urothelial cancer. Described time point: pretreatment peripheral blood. The method was immunoSEQ multiplex PCR; TCRdb's version includes in-frame clones alone and lacks a portion of them. The data contain 40,000 to 60,000 clones, roughly 80% of them singletons. Sequenced here: PBMCs, sampled around atezolizumab (anti-PD-L1) treatment. The source is a man aged 65-85 years with urothelial cancer.

This chain uses TRBV5-1 with TRBJ1-2; 8 bases fit TRBD1. Germline CDR1 and CDR2: SGHRS and YFSETQ. CDR3 length: 14 residues. The junction had 4 bases not matched to a gene; V was cut back by 4 bases and J by 2 bases. This chain's CDR3 is CASSVDRANYGYTF. As DNA, the CDR3 is TGCGCCAGCAGCGTGGACAGGGCGAACTATGGCTACACCTTC. Using reference TRBV5-1 and TRBJ1-2 for the parts outside the CDR3, the full variable domain is KAGVTQTPRYLIKTRGQQVTLSCSPISGHRSVSWYQQTPGQGLQFLFEYFSETQRNKGNFPGRFSGRQFSNSRSEMNVSTLELGDSALYLCASSVDRANYGYTFGSGTRLTVV.

The V and J genes are TRBV5-4 and TRBJ1-1; no firm D call. The CDR3 loop spans 14 amino acids. Trimming left V 4 bases short and J 1 base short, with 11 bases between. Germline CDR1 is SGHNT and CDR2 is YYREEE (reference sequence). CDR3 in DNA: TGTGCCAGCAGCGCCCGAGGCCCGAACACTGAAGCTTTCTTT. Its translation: CASSARGPNTEAFF.

This chain links TRBV27 with TRBJ2-3; no firm D call. The germline V and J ends were trimmed by 3 bases and 0 bases, with 13 bases remaining between them. Germline V lookup: CDR1 MNHEY, CDR2 SMNVEV (reference sequence). The CDR3 is 16 residues long. The CDR3 coding sequence is TGTGCCAGCAGTTTTTCGTACACCCCTAGCACAGATACGCAGTATTTT. This gives the protein CASSFSYTPSTDTQYF.

Of note for this clone: Other DNA variants within this sample encode the same CDR3. This sequence joins TRBV30 and TRBJ1-2, with no clear D. The CDR3 spans 14 residues. Germline V gene sequence: CDR1 GTSNPN, CDR2 SVGIG (reference sequence). V was clipped by 0 bases and J by 4 bases, with 12 bases between them. The CDR3 spells CAWSVRGGVYGYTF. CDR3 bases: TGTGCCTGGAGTGTCCGGGGTGGGGTCTATGGCTACACCTTC.

V is TRBV30 and J is TRBJ2-6; D unclear. This CDR3 region has 15 residues. The V end lost 0 bases, the J end lost 0 bases, and 6 bases lay between the germline ends. Germline-derived CDR1 and CDR2 are GTSNPN and SVGIG (reference sequence). The CDR3 loop is CAWSVRSSGANVLTF. The CDR3 DNA sequence: TGTGCCTGGAGTGTACGGAGCTCTGGGGCCAACGTCCTGACTTTC.

J is TRBJ1-5 and V is TRBV19; D not resolved. Germline V CDR1 and CDR2: LNHDA, SQIVND (reference sequence). This CDR3 spans 15 amino acids. The V end was cut by 7 bases, the J end by 0 bases, with 13 bases between. This chain's CDR3 is CASTVGSYSNQPQHF. The DNA for the CDR3 is TGTGCCAGTACCGTTGGGAGTTATAGCAATCAGCCCCAGCATTTT.

The chain is built from TRBV5-6 and TRBJ1-5; D call uncertain. The CDR3 runs 15 residues. Germline V CDR1 and CDR2: SGHDT, YYEEEE. The germline V and J ends were trimmed by 4 bases and 11 bases, with 22 bases remaining between them. Here the CDR3 DNA reads TGTGCCAGCAGCCGGGGAGTTAGAGGACTTGGAGCCCAGCATTTT. Translation gives CASSRGVRGLGAQHF. Full variable domain (outside the CDR3, taken from reference TRBV5-6 and TRBJ1-5): DAGVTQSPTHLIKTRGQQVTLRCSPKSGHDTVSWYQQALGQGPQFIFQYYEEEERQRGNFPDRFSGHQFPNYSSELNVNALLLGDSALYLCASSRGVRGLGAQHFGDGTRLSIL.

The gene calls are TRBV19 and TRBJ1-1; weak D call: TRBD1 (5 bases). The germline V and J ends were trimmed by 6 bases and 8 bases, with 10 bases remaining between them. CDR1 LNHDA and CDR2 SQIVND come from the germline V gene (reference sequence). This CDR3 spans 11 amino acids. CDR3 protein: CASRRQIEAFF. For the CDR3, the DNA is TGTGCCAGTAGACGACAGATAGAAGCTTTCTTT.

The chain recombines TRBV7-3 with TRBJ2-1, with D perhaps TRBD1 (6 bases). V dropped 5 bases and J dropped 4 bases, with 12 bases sitting between them. The CDR3 extends over 14 amino acids. The germline gives CDR1 SGHTA, CDR2 FQGTGA. Here the CDR3 DNA reads TGTGCCAGCAGCCTAGGACAGAAATACAATGAGCAGTTCTTC. Translated, it gives CASSLGQKYNEQFF.

The rearrangement uses TRBV28 and TRBJ1-4; the D gene is possibly TRBD1 (6 bases). Germline assignment: CDR1 MDHEN and CDR2 SYDVKM. The V gene lost 2 bases and the J gene lost 8 bases, with 15 bases spanning the gap. The CDR3 has 15 residues. As DNA, the CDR3 is TGTGCCAGCAGTTTAGGGGGCGGGTTAGGAGAAAAACTGTTTTTT. Translating gives CASSLGGGLGEKLFF.

J is TRBJ1-6 and V is TRBV19; D may be TRBD1 (5 bases). Germline V gene lookup returns CDR1 LNHDA and CDR2 SQIVND (reference sequence). Trimming left V 3 bases short and J 5 bases short, with 11 bases between. The CDR3 has 15 residues. The CDR3 nucleotides are TGTGCCAGTAGTATTTCGTACAGGAATAATTCACCCCTCCACTTT. It yields the protein CASSISYRNNSPLHF.

The V and J genes are TRBV15 and TRBJ2-1; TRBD2 agrees at 9 bases. This CDR3 contains 16 residues. CDR1 and CDR2 from the germline V gene are LNHNV and YYDKDF (reference sequence). V gave up 0 bases and J gave up 7 bases; unmatched junction bases: 7. Here the CDR3 reads CATSRDYAGGPNEQFF. In nucleotides, the CDR3 is TGTGCCACCAGCAGAGATTATGCGGGGGGGCCGAATGAGCAGTTCTTC.

The rearrangement joins TRBV27 to TRBJ2-4; 7 bases agree with TRBD1. This CDR3 has 16 amino acids. Per the germline V gene, CDR1 is MNHEY and CDR2 is SMNVEV (reference sequence). J gave up 9 bases and V 0 bases, and 11 bases lay outside the gene matches. DNA of the CDR3: TGTGCCAGCAGTTTATCGACCCGATCCAGGGGGTCCATTCAGTACTTC. Encoded protein: CASSLSTRSRGSIQYF.

J is TRBJ1-1 and V is TRBV7-9; TRBD1 matches at 8 bases. From germline, CDR1 is SEHNR and CDR2 FQNEAQ (reference sequence). J was trimmed by 4 bases and V by 1 base; bases with no gene match: 5. The CDR3 has 15 residues. The CDR3 region is CASSLGTGFFTEAFF. The CDR3 nucleotides are TGTGCCAGCAGCTTAGGGACAGGGTTTTTCACTGAAGCTTTCTTT.

The chain is built from TRBV5-1 and TRBJ2-1; 13 bases fit TRBD2. V shed 4 bases and J 4 bases; nucleotides not matched to a gene: 8. This CDR3 has 17 residues. Per the germline V gene, CDR1 is SGHRS and CDR2 is YFSETQ. CDR3 residues: CASSPSTSGRLYNEQFF. As DNA, the CDR3 is TGCGCCAGCAGCCCCTCGACTAGCGGGAGGTTATACAATGAGCAGTTCTTC. The full variable domain, in which reference TRBV5-1 and TRBJ2-1 provide the parts outside the CDR3, is KAGVTQTPRYLIKTRGQQVTLSCSPISGHRSVSWYQQTPGQGLQFLFEYFSETQRNKGNFPGRFSGRQFSNSRSEMNVSTLELGDSALYLCASSPSTSGRLYNEQFFGPGTRLTVL.